This T cell receptor (beta chain) was obtained from a study of blood T cell repertoires in COVID-19 (dated by TCRdb to 2019 to 2021). Describing the broader study: The collaborator samples originated in the United States, Italy and Spain and spanned the acute and convalescent phases of COVID-19. HLA class I and class II types, where available, came from metadata supplied by the sample provider rather than from assay-based typing. The material from the prospective study consisted of cDNA or gDNA derived from T cells, B-cell-depleted T cells, or PBMCs. The dataset comprised deeply sampled blood TCRbeta repertoires from subjects exposed to, actively infected with, or recovered from COVID-19. A de-identified subject ID, COVID-19 status, age in years and sex were almost always included in the sample metadata. The samples were drawn from the first 160 participants of the ongoing ImmuneRACE study and from over 950 subjects provided by 6 global collaborators. The repertoires were released in a freely available public database intended as a resource for research on the immune response to SARS-CoV-2.

The CDR1 and CDR2 encoded by the germline V gene (reference sequence) are MNHEY and SMNVEV. The CDR3 covers 14 residues, taking in both the cysteine and the phenylalanine. Only the CDR3 DNA is retained, 42 bases long and in frame from the first base. The V end loses 6 bases and the J end loses 4 bases, and a stretch of 13 bases separates them. The immunoSEQ Assay, a bias-controlled multiplex PCR, was used to amplify TCRbeta CDR3 regions from genomic DNA. In the paper's pipeline: Within the assay, amplification of reference gene primers was used to estimate how many nucleated cells each sample contained. To quantify the absolute abundance of each unique TCRbeta CDR3 rearrangement, sequence reads were collapsed and filtered. Productive Simpson clonality was computed per sample as the square root of Simpson's diversity index over productive rearrangements. Drawn from immuneACCESS, this table holds only the in-frame rearrangements with V and J called that TCRdb kept. Clones are partly lost; checked studies trace under half to an unresolved V gene and leave the rest unexplained. V, J and clone size are those of that table, while D and trimming were read from the DNA. Across this sample there are a few hundred thousand clones, with around 92% seen only once. Clones ranked in the top ten supply around 3% of the sample.

One collaborating source in Seattle enrolled patients while the patients were actively infected and followed the patients over time throughout the course of disease. The collaborating institutions used their own protocols to collect whole blood in K2EDTA tubes. For TCRbeta analysis, collaborator samples were shipped as frozen whole blood, as isolated PBMCs, or as DNA extracted from either sample type. Overall study results and their limits: The quantity of clinical and demographic metadata differed by source and by participant and was supplied without curation.

As concerns this clone: Which antigen it targets is not known. There are no base qualities to consult, and no much larger clone falls within one base.

Sequencing was done on a sample of peripheral blood. This clonotype was sampled from a woman aged 30 to 39 with COVID-19, enrolled during active disease. This receptor chain uses TRBV27 and TRBJ2-1, and the D gene may be TRBD1, 6 bases matching. The DNA is as follows: TGTGCCAGCAGCGCAAGTGACAGGTACAATGAGCAGTTCTTC. Its protein product is CASSASDRYNEQFF.